Listed below are T cell receptor beta chains from one sample, sequenced in a study of T-cell memory formation after mild COVID-19. TCRdb processed the 5' RACE reads anew with MiXCR; each CDR3 protein has one entry. The sample includes about 100,000 distinct CDR3 sequences, around 10% seen only once; the top ten take about 40%. The source material was PBMCs or a T cell subset sorted from them (not recorded which). The receptor source for this set is a man younger than 35 who had mild COVID-19 (a few samples of this study predate the infection). Cell type and time point are not known. Each CDR3 is given with its conserved first and last residue. The order of the fields is clone size, J gene, D gene, V gene, CDR3 DNA, CDR3 protein. The D gene is left open where the match is weak. Expanded clones are given a class, and other clones once, few, many or no size at all.

clone size: -; J gene: TRBJ2-1; D gene: -; V gene: TRBV4-2; CDR3 DNA: TGTGCCAGCAGCCAAGTTCCGTCGGGCAATGAGCAGTTCTTC; CDR3 protein: CASSQVPSGNEQFF
clone size: few; J gene: TRBJ1-5; D gene: -; V gene: TRBV7-2; CDR3 DNA: TGTGCCAGCAGCTTCGCGGGGAATAGCAATCAGCCCCAGCATTTT; CDR3 protein: CASSFAGNSNQPQHF
clone size: -; J gene: TRBJ2-7; D gene: -; V gene: TRBV4-3; CDR3 DNA: TGCGCCAGCAGCCAGGGGGTGCTCGGCGGCGACGAGCAGTACTTC; CDR3 protein: CASSQGVLGGDEQYF
clone size: -; J gene: TRBJ2-6; D gene: -; V gene: TRBV29-1; CDR3 DNA: TGCAGCGTTGGGGGCCTGGTACCCTCTGGGGCCAACGTCCTGACTTTC; CDR3 protein: CSVGGLVPSGANVLTF
clone size: few; J gene: TRBJ2-1; D gene: TRBD1; V gene: TRBV27; CDR3 DNA: TGTGCCAGTAAACAGGGGGCTGGCTACAATGAGCAGTTCTTC; CDR3 protein: CASKQGAGYNEQFF
clone size: -; J gene: TRBJ1-5; D gene: -; V gene: TRBV12-3/TRBV12-4; CDR3 DNA: TGTGCCAGCAGCTTGGGACATTTCAATCAGCCCCAGCATTTT; CDR3 protein: CASSLGHFNQPQHF
clone size: few; J gene: TRBJ2-7; D gene: -; V gene: TRBV2; CDR3 DNA: TGTGCCAGCGCTCCGGGGGCCGTACAGGGGCCCTCCTACGAGCAGTACTTC; CDR3 protein: CASAPGAVQGPSYEQYF
clone size: few; J gene: TRBJ2-5; D gene: TRBD1; V gene: TRBV28; CDR3 DNA: TGTGCCAGCAATTGGGGGTGGGACAGGGCTACAGAGACCCAGTACTTC; CDR3 protein: CASNWGWDRATETQYF
clone size: few; J gene: TRBJ1-2; D gene: TRBD1; V gene: TRBV7-9; CDR3 DNA: TGTGCCAGCAGCTGGGACAGGGCGGATGGCTACACCTTC; CDR3 protein: CASSWDRADGYTF
clone size: many; J gene: TRBJ1-1; D gene: TRBD1; V gene: TRBV9; CDR3 DNA: TGTGCCAGCAGCCTTACAGGGGTTCGCACTGAAGCTTTCTTT; CDR3 protein: CASSLTGVRTEAFF
clone size: -; J gene: TRBJ2-1; D gene: -; V gene: TRBV4-1; CDR3 DNA: TGCGCCAGCAGCCAAGGGGCTGGAGGGGGCAATGAGCAGTTCTTC; CDR3 protein: CASSQGAGGGNEQFF
clone size: few; J gene: TRBJ1-2; D gene: -; V gene: TRBV5-1; CDR3 DNA: TGCGCCAGCAGCTTGACAGGGAATGGCTACACCTTC; CDR3 protein: CASSLTGNGYTF
clone size: -; J gene: TRBJ2-3; D gene: -; V gene: TRBV21-1; CDR3 DNA: TGTGCCAGCAGCAAAGAGGAGCGGGGGGCCCGCACAGATACGCAGTATTTT; CDR3 protein: CASSKEERGARTDTQYF
clone size: -; J gene: TRBJ2-7; D gene: -; V gene: TRBV27; CDR3 DNA: TGTGCCAGCAGTCCCGGGACGGCCGTTTACGAGCAGTACTTC; CDR3 protein: CASSPGTAVYEQYF
clone size: many; J gene: TRBJ2-1; D gene: -; V gene: TRBV7-3; CDR3 DNA: TGTGCCAGCAGCTCGGGCGGTTCCTACAATGAGCAGTTCTTC; CDR3 protein: CASSSGGSYNEQFF
clone size: -; J gene: TRBJ1-2; D gene: -; V gene: TRBV25-1; CDR3 DNA: TGTGCCAGCATGGGGCCACCGTTTTATGGCTACACCTTC; CDR3 protein: CASMGPPFYGYTF
clone size: few; J gene: TRBJ1-6; D gene: TRBD1; V gene: TRBV7-9; CDR3 DNA: TGTGCCAGCAGCCCGAACCCTGGACAGGGAGGAACTTCACCCCTCCACTTT; CDR3 protein: CASSPNPGQGGTSPLHF
clone size: few; J gene: TRBJ2-2; D gene: -; V gene: TRBV7-9; CDR3 DNA: TGTGCCAGCACCCCGCGGCCAGGGGACACCGGGGAGCTGTTTTTT; CDR3 protein: CASTPRPGDTGELFF
clone size: -; J gene: TRBJ2-5; D gene: -; V gene: TRBV7-6; CDR3 DNA: TGTGCCAGCAGCTTAGGTGGGACCCAGTACTTC; CDR3 protein: CASSLGGTQYF
clone size: few; J gene: TRBJ2-7; D gene: -; V gene: TRBV5-1; CDR3 DNA: TGCGCCAGCAGCTTGGGCAGATGGTACGAGCAGTACTTC; CDR3 protein: CASSLGRWYEQYF
clone size: few; J gene: TRBJ1-1; D gene: -; V gene: TRBV4-1; CDR3 DNA: TGCGCCAGCAGCCTCAGGGACACTGAAGCTTTCTTT; CDR3 protein: CASSLRDTEAFF
clone size: -; J gene: TRBJ2-1; D gene: -; V gene: TRBV6-5; CDR3 DNA: TGTGCCAGCAGCCCCGGGAGCGCCCAGGGTAACAATGAGCAGTTCTTC; CDR3 protein: CASSPGSAQGNNEQFF
clone size: few; J gene: TRBJ2-7; D gene: TRBD2; V gene: TRBV4-1; CDR3 DNA: TGCGCCAGCAGCGGGACTAGCGCTCCCCTCTTC; CDR3 protein: CASSGTSAPLF
clone size: -; J gene: TRBJ2-1; D gene: TRBD2; V gene: TRBV12-3/TRBV12-4; CDR3 DNA: TGTGCCAGCAGCCCGGGACTAGGGCTCTCCTACAATGAGCAGTTCTTC; CDR3 protein: CASSPGLGLSYNEQFF
clone size: -; J gene: TRBJ2-3; D gene: TRBD2; V gene: TRBV19; CDR3 DNA: TGTGCCAGTAGTATCGCCGGGAGGCCCGCAGATACGCAGTATTTT; CDR3 protein: CASSIAGRPADTQYF
clone size: few; J gene: TRBJ1-1; D gene: -; V gene: TRBV6-6; CDR3 DNA: TGTGCCAGCAGCCCTCCCGGGCTGCAGAACACTGAAGCTTTCTTT; CDR3 protein: CASSPPGLQNTEAFF
clone size: few; J gene: TRBJ1-1; D gene: TRBD1; V gene: TRBV19; CDR3 DNA: TGTGCCAGTAGTATGGGACAGGGAGGAAACACTGAAGCTTTCTTT; CDR3 protein: CASSMGQGGNTEAFF
clone size: few; J gene: TRBJ2-3; D gene: TRBD1; V gene: TRBV6-6; CDR3 DNA: TGTGCCAGCAGTTACCCAGCCGGGGGGTCAGGGACAGGGCTCACAGATACGCAGTATTTT; CDR3 protein: CASSYPAGGSGTGLTDTQYF
clone size: many; J gene: TRBJ2-5; D gene: TRBD1; V gene: TRBV12-3/TRBV12-4; CDR3 DNA: TGTGCCAGCAGCCTACAGGGGGGAGAGACCCAGTACTTC; CDR3 protein: CASSLQGGETQYF
clone size: -; J gene: TRBJ2-4; D gene: -; V gene: TRBV5-1; CDR3 DNA: TGCGCCAGCAGCTTGACAGGGCGGTTAGACATTCAGTACTTC; CDR3 protein: CASSLTGRLDIQYF
clone size: -; J gene: TRBJ2-5; D gene: TRBD1; V gene: TRBV6-6; CDR3 DNA: TGTGCCAGCAGTTACTCACCGGGACAGACGGTCCAAGAGACCCAGTACTTC; CDR3 protein: CASSYSPGQTVQETQYF
clone size: -; J gene: TRBJ2-5; D gene: -; V gene: TRBV6-6; CDR3 DNA: TGTGCCAGCAGTTACTCGATAGGCAGACAAGAGACCCAGTACTTC; CDR3 protein: CASSYSIGRQETQYF
clone size: many; J gene: TRBJ2-7; D gene: -; V gene: TRBV7-9; CDR3 DNA: TGTGCCAGCAGCCCCGCGACACTAACCTACGAGCAGTACTTC; CDR3 protein: CASSPATLTYEQYF
clone size: few; J gene: TRBJ2-3; D gene: TRBD1; V gene: TRBV12-3/TRBV12-4; CDR3 DNA: TGTGCCAGCAGCTACAGGGGGCCCCGACTTACGCAGTATTTT; CDR3 protein: CASSYRGPRLTQYF
clone size: -; J gene: TRBJ2-7; D gene: TRBD1; V gene: TRBV4-2; CDR3 DNA: TGTGCCAGCAGCCAAGAGGACAGGGCCGAATACGAGCAGTACTTC; CDR3 protein: CASSQEDRAEYEQYF
clone size: few; J gene: TRBJ2-4; D gene: TRBD1; V gene: TRBV11-1; CDR3 DNA: TGTGCCAGCAGCGATATGACCGGGACAGGGGCATACTTC; CDR3 protein: CASSDMTGTGAYF
clone size: -; J gene: TRBJ1-4; D gene: TRBD1; V gene: TRBV12-3/TRBV12-4; CDR3 DNA: TGTGCCAGCAGATGGGGGACAGTCAATGAAAAACTGTTTTTT; CDR3 protein: CASRWGTVNEKLFF
clone size: few; J gene: TRBJ2-1; D gene: -; V gene: TRBV4-3; CDR3 DNA: TGCGCCAGCAGCCTATCGACGGGTGAGCAGTTCTTC; CDR3 protein: CASSLSTGEQFF
clone size: -; J gene: TRBJ2-5; D gene: TRBD2; V gene: TRBV20-1; CDR3 DNA: TGCAGTGCTTTTTTCCACCCCCCGGGACTACAAGAGACCCAGTACTTC; CDR3 protein: CSAFFHPPGLQETQYF
clone size: -; J gene: TRBJ2-1; D gene: -; V gene: TRBV7-7; CDR3 DNA: TGTGCTAGCAGCTTAGAGGCCAGCGGGCACTCCTACAATGAGCAGTTCTTC; CDR3 protein: CASSLEASGHSYNEQFF